The 21 T cell receptor beta chains presented below share a single source sample, sequenced in a study of T cell responses to AZD1222 COVID-19 vaccine. Measured with immunoSEQ multiplex PCR; TCRdb has only the in-frame clones, and not every one. This sample has some 110,000 clones, with approximately 83% found just once. This specimen consisted of peripheral blood, obtained on day 0 of AZD1222 vaccination. These TCRs come from an adult in good health.

J is TRBJ2-3 and V is TRBV19, with 8 bases lining up with TRBD2. The CDR3 totals 19 residues. The J segment lost 6 bases and the V segment lost 4 bases, leaving 21 bases of the junction unmatched. Germline CDR1 LNHDA, CDR2 SQIVND (reference sequence). In DNA form, the CDR3 reads TGTGCCAGTAGTAAGTCTCACCGGGGGGGCCTTCTGTGGTCGGATACGCAGTATTTT. Its translation is CASSKSHRGGLLWSDTQYF.

The chain is built from TRBV27 and TRBJ2-1, with a possible D match to TRBD1 (6 bases). The CDR3 totals 16 residues. V was pared by 7 bases and J by 7 bases, with 23 bases between. From germline, CDR1 is MNHEY and CDR2 SMNVEV (reference sequence). The CDR3: CASTVKGPTGMNEQFF. CDR3 nucleotide sequence: TGTGCCAGCACCGTTAAGGGCCCTACAGGGATGAATGAGCAGTTCTTC.

This chain links TRBV15 with TRBJ2-1, with TRBD2 as a possible D gene (6 bases). Germline assignment: CDR1 LNHNV and CDR2 YYDKDF (reference sequence). Between the trimmed V and J ends, which lost 1 base and 5 bases, there was a span of 12 bases. This CDR3 contains 15 residues. CDR3 amino acids: CATSRGGAANNEQFF. The CDR3 nucleotides read TGTGCCACCAGCAGAGGCGGGGCCGCCAACAATGAGCAGTTCTTC.

The gene calls are TRBV7-9 and TRBJ1-6; no firm D call. V lost 5 bases and J lost 9, with 14 bases in between. The CDR3 is made up of 14 amino acids. Germline V lookup: CDR1 SEHNR, CDR2 FQNEAQ (reference sequence). Here the CDR3 reads CASSLVASGSPLHF. The CDR3, as DNA: TGTGCCAGCAGCCTGGTTGCGAGTGGTTCACCCCTCCACTTT.

DNA for the CDR3: TGTGCCAGCTCACCACCGGGACAGGGGAATGAAAAACTGTTTTTT. Translating it yields CASSPPGQGNEKLFF. This chain uses TRBV18 with TRBJ1-4, with 10 bases fitting TRBD1. The CDR3 is made up of 15 amino acids. The J segment lost 5 bases and the V segment lost 0 bases, leaving 0 bases of the junction unmatched. Looked up from germline, CDR1 is KGHSH and CDR2 is LQKENI.

This clone has a handful of counts. The chain couples TRBV4-3 to TRBJ1-2; TRBD1 might be the D (5 bases). This CDR3 region has 13 residues. Germline CDR1 LGHNA, CDR2 YSLEER. V was shortened by 1 base and J by 4 bases, with 7 bases between the two germline ends. This CDR3 is CASSQGTSYGYTF. CDR3 DNA sequence: TGCGCCAGCAGCCAAGGGACATCCTATGGCTACACCTTC.

The chain links TRBV6-5 to TRBJ1-5; the D is unclear. Per the germline V gene, CDR1 is MNHEY and CDR2 is SVGAGI. V was cut by 5 bases and J by 5 bases, with 7 bases left in between. The CDR3 loop spans 12 amino acids. Here the CDR3 reads CASSPSDQPQHF. The CDR3 nucleotides read TGTGCCAGCAGTCCTAGTGATCAGCCCCAGCATTTT.

The V call is TRBV18, the J call TRBJ2-3; D is perhaps TRBD1 or TRBD2 (5 bases each). CDR1 KGHSH and CDR2 LQKENI come from the germline V gene. Trimming took off 2 bases at V and 5 bases at J, with 11 bases between the two ends. The CDR3 spans 14 residues. The CDR3 DNA follows: TGTGCCAGCTCACCAAACACTAGGGGAGATACGCAGTATTTT. Its translation is CASSPNTRGDTQYF.

This clone was picked up one time. The chain carries TRBV7-9 and TRBJ1-6; no reliable D call. Germline assignment: CDR1 SEHNR and CDR2 FQNEAQ (reference sequence). CDR3 length: 15 residues. The ends were cut back, 2 bases at V and 7 bases at J, with 12 bases in the middle. The CDR3, as DNA: TGTGCCAGCAGCTTAACAGACGCGCAAAATTCACCCCTCCACTTT. Translation gives CASSLTDAQNSPLHF. Using reference TRBV7-9 and TRBJ1-6 for the parts outside the CDR3, the full variable domain is DTGVSQNPRHKITKRGQNVTFRCDPISEHNRLYWYRQTLGQGPEFLTYFQNEAQLEKSRLLSDRFSAERPKGSFSTLEIQRTEQGDSAMYLCASSLTDAQNSPLHFGNGTRLTVT.

The V and J genes are TRBV28 and TRBJ1-1; 10 bases line up with TRBD1. Germline values: CDR1 MDHEN, CDR2 SYDVKM. The CDR3 is 12 amino acids. V shed 8 bases and J 5 bases; nucleotides not matched to a gene: 2. The CDR3 spells CASGTGETEAFF. CDR3 nucleotides: TGTGCCAGCGGGACAGGGGAAACTGAAGCTTTCTTT.

In this sample, this clone turned up a few times. The rearrangement joins TRBV28 to TRBJ1-2; 7 bases are a match to TRBD1. The CDR3 spans 14 residues. Germline CDR1 MDHEN, CDR2 SYDVKM. V shed 4 bases and J 6 bases; nucleotides not matched to a gene: 8. The chain's CDR3 is CASSSGQDTDGYTF. CDR3 bases: TGTGCCAGCAGTTCCGGACAGGACACGGATGGCTACACCTTC.

The chain is built from TRBV5-1 and TRBJ2-4, with D maybe TRBD2 (5 bases). Germline V gene data show CDR1 as SGHRS and CDR2 as YFSETQ. V was trimmed by 4 bases and J by 8 bases, leaving 16 bases between them. The CDR3 is 14 amino acids. CDR3 nucleotides: TGCGCCAGCAGCATAGGATCTCCGAGGGACATTCAGTACTTC. Amino acids: CASSIGSPRDIQYF.

This clone was counted once. The rearrangement links TRBV5-1 to TRBJ1-5; 9 positions agree with TRBD1. This CDR3 region has 15 residues. Germline CDR1 is SGHRS and CDR2 is YFSETQ. V lost 4 bases, J lost 3 bases, and 5 bases stayed unmatched. The CDR3 DNA sequence: TGCGCCAGCAGCCTACAGGGGGCTAACAATCAGCCCCAGCATTTT. It encodes CASSLQGANNQPQHF.

The gene calls are TRBV4-3 and TRBJ2-1, with D possibly TRBD2 on 6 matching bases. Deletions cut 6 bases from V and 8 bases from J, with 17 bases between. This CDR3 has 14 amino acids. Germline CDR1 LGHNA, CDR2 YSLEER. In DNA form, the CDR3 reads TGCGCCAGCAGAGATACTGGCGGGGTCGATGAGCAGTTCTTC. Protein sequence: CASRDTGGVDEQFF.

This clone was counted a few times. This chain uses TRBV4-2 with TRBJ2-2; tentative D call: TRBD1 (5 bases). V was cut by 1 base and J by 4 bases, with 10 bases left in between. CDR1 LGHNA and CDR2 YNFKEQ come from the germline V gene. The CDR3 is 15 residues long. CDR3 sequence reads: CASSQVAGLTGELFF. The CDR3 nucleotides read TGTGCCAGCAGCCAAGTTGCAGGGCTCACCGGGGAGCTGTTTTTT.

The V call is TRBV5-8, the J call TRBJ2-7; no clear D gene. CDR3 length: 15 residues. V lost 1 base and J 0 bases, leaving 11 bases between the germline ends. Per the germline V gene, CDR1 is SGHTS and CDR2 is YDEGEE. The CDR3 DNA reads as TGTGCCAGCAGCTTGTGGGCGGAAGGCTCCTACGAGCAGTACTTC. This sequence encodes CASSLWAEGSYEQYF.

This clone appeared once. V usage is TRBV12-5 and J usage is TRBJ2-1; D not certain. Germline-derived CDR1 and CDR2 are LGHNT and FRNRAP. This CDR3 has 17 amino acids. V dropped 1 base and J dropped 6 bases, with 19 bases sitting between them. In DNA form, the CDR3 reads TGTGCTAGTGGTTTGGCCACACGTAGTAGCTCGGGCAATGAGCAGTTCTTC. Translating gives CASGLATRSSSGNEQFF.

This clone turned up a few times. This chain connects TRBV30 to TRBJ1-1; a weak D match, TRBD1 (6 bases). CDR3 length equals 14 residues. Trimming removed 4 bases at V and 1 base at J, with 13 bases between. Germline-derived CDR1 and CDR2 are GTSNPN and SVGIG (reference sequence). CDR3 sequence (DNA): TGTGCCTGGAATTACGACAGGAGGAACACTGAAGCTTTCTTT. This gives the protein CAWNYDRRNTEAFF.

The V call is TRBV19, the J call TRBJ1-5; 9 bases line up with TRBD1. Germline V lookup: CDR1 LNHDA, CDR2 SQIVND (reference sequence). V shed 8 bases, J shed 6 bases, and the junction held 5 bases outside the gene matches. The CDR3 loop spans 13 amino acids. In nucleotides, the CDR3 is TGTGCCAGTGCACAGGGGGCGATTCAGCCCCAGCATTTT. Its protein is CASAQGAIQPQHF.

This clone has a single count. The V call is TRBV7-3, the J call TRBJ2-2; 7 bases fit TRBD1. The ends lost 6 bases at V and 2 bases at J; junction bases unmatched: 6. The CDR3 extends over 15 amino acids. Per the germline V gene, CDR1 is SGHTA and CDR2 is FQGTGA. The CDR3 reads CASSPDRRNTGELFF. Here the CDR3 DNA reads TGTGCCAGCAGTCCGGACAGGAGAAACACCGGGGAGCTGTTTTTT.

V is TRBV7-8 and J is TRBJ1-5, with D maybe TRBD1 (5 bases). Germline values: CDR1 SGHVS, CDR2 FQNEAQ. The CDR3 totals 17 residues. Trimming pared 5 bases from V and 10 bases from J, leaving 27 bases between. The CDR3 nucleotides are TGTGCCAGCAGCCGAATTGGGGGGTTTCGGGGAACAAGACCCCAGCATTTT. Translated: CASSRIGGFRGTRPQHF.